Listed below are T cell receptor beta chains from one sample, sequenced in a study of blood T cell repertoires in COVID-19. Only in-frame clones appear in the TCRdb table, and some are missing; sequencing was by immunoSEQ multiplex PCR. Altogether 190,000 or so clones are present, 78% being singletons, with the ten largest covering roughly 2.8%. Sequencing was carried out using peripheral blood. The origin of the receptors is a woman of 80 years or more with active or convalescent COVID-19. The CDR3 runs from the conserved cysteine through the conserved F or W. A D gene is named only where the DNA matches it firmly. Not every row has a clone size; where given, it reads once, few, many or a size class.

d_call: -
j_call: TRBJ1-3
v_call: TRBV4-2
clone_size: -
cdr3_aa: CASSQGIQAGNTIYF
cdr3_nt: TGTGCCAGCAGCCAGGGGATACAGGCTGGAAACACCATATATTTT

d_call: TRBD2
j_call: TRBJ2-1
v_call: TRBV3-1/TRBV3-2
clone_size: -
cdr3_aa: CASSPSRLAVDYNEQFF
cdr3_nt: TGTGCCAGCAGCCCAAGCCGACTAGCGGTAGATTACAATGAGCAGTTCTTC

d_call: -
j_call: TRBJ1-1
v_call: TRBV4-2
clone_size: -
cdr3_aa: CASSQGEGLMDTEAFF
cdr3_nt: TGTGCCAGCAGCCAAGGGGAGGGGCTGATGGACACTGAAGCTTTCTTT

d_call: TRBD2
j_call: TRBJ2-1
v_call: TRBV7-3
clone_size: -
cdr3_aa: CASSPWGGTEQFF
cdr3_nt: TGTGCCAGCAGCCCGTGGGGGGGGACTGAGCAGTTCTTC

d_call: TRBD2
j_call: TRBJ2-3
v_call: TRBV5-6
clone_size: -
cdr3_aa: CASSLWAGGELDTQYF
cdr3_nt: TGTGCCAGCAGCTTATGGGCGGGGGGAGAACTAGATACGCAGTATTTT

d_call: TRBD1
j_call: TRBJ1-3
v_call: TRBV2
clone_size: -
cdr3_aa: CASSVDRASGNTIYF
cdr3_nt: TGTGCCAGCAGTGTTGACAGGGCCTCTGGAAACACCATATATTTT

d_call: -
j_call: TRBJ1-1
v_call: TRBV9
clone_size: few
cdr3_aa: CASSVLPAGNTEAFF
cdr3_nt: TGTGCCAGCAGCGTACTACCCGCCGGGAACACTGAAGCTTTCTTT

d_call: -
j_call: TRBJ1-1
v_call: TRBV9
clone_size: -
cdr3_aa: CASSVGWQGNTEAFF
cdr3_nt: TGTGCCAGCAGCGTAGGCTGGCAGGGGAACACTGAAGCTTTCTTT

d_call: TRBD1
j_call: TRBJ2-7
v_call: TRBV29-1
clone_size: -
cdr3_aa: CSVRQGVSYEQYF
cdr3_nt: TGCAGCGTGAGACAGGGGGTGTCCTACGAGCAGTACTTC

d_call: TRBD2
j_call: TRBJ2-3
v_call: TRBV6-2/TRBV6-3
clone_size: -
cdr3_aa: CASSSPGGGAWYTQYF
cdr3_nt: TGTGCCAGCAGTTCCCCTGGCGGGGGGGCTTGGTATACGCAGTATTTT

d_call: TRBD2
j_call: TRBJ2-5
v_call: TRBV20-1
clone_size: -
cdr3_aa: CSASKASGGERETQYF
cdr3_nt: TGCAGTGCTAGTAAAGCTAGCGGGGGGGAAAGGGAGACCCAGTACTTC

d_call: -
j_call: TRBJ1-6
v_call: TRBV3-1/TRBV3-2
clone_size: few
cdr3_aa: CASSLGQNNSPLHF
cdr3_nt: TGTGCCAGCAGCCTCGGACAAAATAATTCACCCCTCCACTTT

d_call: -
j_call: TRBJ1-6
v_call: TRBV27
clone_size: -
cdr3_aa: CASSGVYAGSSPLHF
cdr3_nt: TGTGCCAGCAGCGGGGTCTACGCGGGGAGTTCACCCCTCCACTTT

d_call: TRBD1
j_call: TRBJ1-2
v_call: TRBV19
clone_size: few
cdr3_aa: CASRTGGGYGYTF
cdr3_nt: TGTGCCAGTAGGACAGGGGGCGGCTATGGCTACACCTTC

d_call: TRBD1
j_call: TRBJ1-2
v_call: TRBV24-1
clone_size: once
cdr3_aa: CATGTGDIYGYTF
cdr3_nt: TGTGCCACCGGGACAGGGGACATCTATGGCTACACCTTC

d_call: TRBD1
j_call: TRBJ2-7
v_call: TRBV3-1/TRBV3-2
clone_size: -
cdr3_aa: CASSLGQASSYEQYF
cdr3_nt: TGTGCCAGCAGCCTGGGACAGGCAAGCTCCTACGAGCAGTACTTC

d_call: TRBD1
j_call: TRBJ2-7
v_call: TRBV13
clone_size: -
cdr3_aa: CASSLAGTGTYEQYF
cdr3_nt: TGTGCCAGCAGCTTAGCCGGGACAGGTACCTACGAGCAGTACTTC

d_call: -
j_call: TRBJ2-1
v_call: TRBV11-2
clone_size: -
cdr3_aa: CASSLVAGAPLLGEQFF
cdr3_nt: TGTGCCAGCAGCTTAGTTGCAGGGGCCCCTCTTTTGGGTGAGCAGTTCTTC

d_call: -
j_call: TRBJ1-3
v_call: TRBV7-9
clone_size: -
cdr3_aa: CASSRGGNSGNTIYF
cdr3_nt: TGTGCCAGCAGCCGCGGGGGCAACTCTGGAAACACCATATATTTT

d_call: -
j_call: TRBJ1-1
v_call: TRBV3-1/TRBV3-2
clone_size: -
cdr3_aa: CASSQALQNMNTEAFF
cdr3_nt: TGTGCCAGCAGCCAAGCATTACAGAATATGAACACTGAAGCTTTCTTT

d_call: -
j_call: TRBJ1-6
v_call: TRBV19
clone_size: -
cdr3_aa: CASTVWTANSPLHF
cdr3_nt: TGTGCCAGTACCGTTTGGACAGCCAATTCACCCCTCCACTTT

d_call: TRBD1
j_call: TRBJ1-1
v_call: TRBV6-2/TRBV6-3
clone_size: -
cdr3_aa: CASSNRDRRAFF
cdr3_nt: TGTGCCAGCAGTAATAGGGACAGGAGAGCTTTCTTT

d_call: TRBD1
j_call: TRBJ2-5
v_call: TRBV4-3
clone_size: -
cdr3_aa: CASSRGTVQETQYF
cdr3_nt: TGCGCCAGCAGCCGGGGGACAGTTCAAGAGACCCAGTACTTC

d_call: TRBD1
j_call: TRBJ2-3
v_call: TRBV9
clone_size: -
cdr3_aa: CASSVQTATGGPSTDTQYF
cdr3_nt: TGTGCCAGCAGCGTTCAAACCGCGACAGGGGGCCCCTCCACAGATACGCAGTATTTT

d_call: -
j_call: TRBJ2-7
v_call: TRBV2
clone_size: -
cdr3_aa: CATNRGGGLSEQYF
cdr3_nt: TGTGCCACCAACAGGGGAGGCGGCTTGTCCGAGCAGTACTTC

d_call: TRBD1
j_call: TRBJ2-7
v_call: TRBV7-7
clone_size: -
cdr3_aa: CASSPGQGALEQYF
cdr3_nt: TGTGCTAGCAGCCCAGGACAGGGGGCTCTCGAGCAGTACTTC

d_call: -
j_call: TRBJ2-1
v_call: TRBV7-9
clone_size: -
cdr3_aa: CASSTQSEQFF
cdr3_nt: TGTGCCAGCAGCACACAATCTGAGCAGTTCTTC

d_call: -
j_call: TRBJ2-3
v_call: TRBV7-3
clone_size: -
cdr3_aa: CASSLGRGRTDTQYF
cdr3_nt: TGTGCCAGCAGCTTAGGGCGGGGTCGAACAGATACGCAGTATTTT

d_call: -
j_call: TRBJ1-2
v_call: TRBV12-3/TRBV12-4
clone_size: -
cdr3_aa: CASSHNYGYTF
cdr3_nt: TGTGCCAGCAGCCATAACTATGGCTACACCTTC

d_call: TRBD2
j_call: TRBJ2-5
v_call: TRBV5-3
clone_size: -
cdr3_aa: CARRYGTSVSQETQYF
cdr3_nt: TGTGCCAGAAGATACGGGACTAGCGTTTCCCAAGAGACCCAGTACTTC

d_call: TRBD1
j_call: TRBJ2-1
v_call: TRBV6-5
clone_size: few
cdr3_aa: CASTTYLTGNDEQFF
cdr3_nt: TGTGCCAGCACCACCTACTTGACAGGGAATGATGAGCAGTTCTTC

d_call: TRBD1
j_call: TRBJ1-4
v_call: TRBV3-1/TRBV3-2
clone_size: -
cdr3_aa: CASSPRGQRNEKLFF
cdr3_nt: TGTGCCAGCAGCCCCCGGGGACAGAGAAATGAAAAACTGTTTTTT

d_call: -
j_call: TRBJ1-5
v_call: TRBV4-2
clone_size: few
cdr3_aa: CASSPQGGNQPQHF
cdr3_nt: TGTGCCAGCAGCCCCCAGGGCGGCAATCAGCCCCAGCATTTT

d_call: TRBD1
j_call: TRBJ2-7
v_call: TRBV6-2/TRBV6-3
clone_size: -
cdr3_aa: CASSYGTDPRRYEQYF
cdr3_nt: TGTGCCAGCAGTTACGGGACAGACCCCCGTCGCTACGAGCAGTACTTC

d_call: -
j_call: TRBJ1-2
v_call: TRBV6-2/TRBV6-3
clone_size: -
cdr3_aa: CASSYSAGSVDYGYTF
cdr3_nt: TGTGCCAGCAGTTACTCAGCGGGATCCGTTGATTATGGCTACACCTTC

d_call: TRBD1
j_call: TRBJ1-1
v_call: TRBV11-2
clone_size: -
cdr3_aa: CASSQGRGGAFSSEAFF
cdr3_nt: TGTGCCAGCAGCCAAGGACGAGGGGGCGCATTTTCCTCTGAAGCTTTCTTT

d_call: -
j_call: TRBJ1-5
v_call: TRBV6-5
clone_size: -
cdr3_aa: CASSKARGSNQPQHF
cdr3_nt: TGTGCCAGCTCTAAGGCCAGGGGTAGCAATCAGCCCCAGCATTTT

d_call: -
j_call: TRBJ1-3
v_call: TRBV19
clone_size: few
cdr3_aa: CAVDSFSGNTIYF
cdr3_nt: TGTGCAGTGGACAGTTTCTCTGGAAACACCATATATTTT

d_call: TRBD2
j_call: TRBJ2-3
v_call: TRBV7-9
clone_size: -
cdr3_aa: CASRRAGGADTQYF
cdr3_nt: TGTGCCAGCAGGCGAGCGGGGGGGGCAGATACGCAGTATTTT

d_call: -
j_call: TRBJ1-2
v_call: TRBV18
clone_size: -
cdr3_aa: CASSPPAGSRGNGYTF
cdr3_nt: TGTGCCAGCTCACCACCTGCCGGATCTAGAGGAAATGGCTACACCTTC

d_call: TRBD2
j_call: TRBJ2-3
v_call: TRBV4-1
clone_size: -
cdr3_aa: CASSPLTRGGSTDTQYF
cdr3_nt: TGCGCCAGCAGCCCCCTGACGCGGGGGGGCAGCACAGATACGCAGTATTTT